This T cell receptor beta chain was recovered during a study of blood T cell repertoires in COVID-19. Study-level information: Whether acute or convalescent, the COVID-19 samples came from the United States, Italy and Spain. T cells, B-cell-depleted T cells, or PBMCs supplied cDNA or gDNA.

The protocol was immunoSEQ multiplex PCR, while the TCRdb copy is restricted to in-frame clones and leaves out a portion. The sample yields approximately 80,000 clones, approximately 90% seen once. The CDR3 has 13 residues. CDR1 is SGHVS, CDR2 FNYEAQ, per germline. With V trimmed by 4 bases and J by 7 bases, 7 bases remained unmatched. The V and J genes are TRBV7-6 and TRBJ2-7; TRBD1 matches at 7 bases. The clonotype comes from a woman of 80 years or more with acute or convalescent COVID-19. What was sequenced was peripheral blood. The CDR3 coding sequence is TGTGCCAGCAGCTCCCAGACAGGGTATGAGCAGTACTTC. Protein: CASSSQTGYEQYF.